The rows below give T cell receptor beta chains drawn from one sample of a study of blood T cell repertoires in COVID-19. Sequencing was performed with immunoSEQ multiplex PCR; in TCRdb, only in-frame clones are kept and a portion is missing. The table has about 180,000 clones, about 88% seen once. Sequenced sample: peripheral blood. Receptor source: a woman in her twenties or thirties with active or convalescent COVID-19. Each CDR3 is given with its conserved first and last residue.

V	J	CDR3
TRBV2	TRBJ1-1	CASNPREFEAFF
TRBV2	TRBJ1-1	CARGPTGGVNTEAFF
TRBV4-2	TRBJ1-6	CASSQEPGQVPNSPLHF
TRBV18	TRBJ1-5	CASSPLGGIQPQHF
TRBV27	TRBJ2-7	CASNLYETGLAGEPSYEQYF
TRBV7-9	TRBJ1-6	CASTEGQSSYNSPLHF
TRBV9	TRBJ2-5	CASSVSSEETQYF
TRBV28	TRBJ2-2	CASTVPGLASPGELFF
TRBV27	TRBJ1-6	CASSRGGQGNSPLHF
TRBV3-1/TRBV3-2	TRBJ1-2	CASSYGGDGYTF
TRBV7-9	TRBJ1-5	CASSLGTGGGRQPQHF
TRBV6-6	TRBJ2-7	CASSYPGHGNLYEQYF
TRBV28	TRBJ1-1	CASSSSTGGHTEAFF
TRBV30	TRBJ2-7	CAWSVSSGSYEQYF
TRBV6-5	TRBJ1-5	CASSYSTGDQPQHF
TRBV7-9	TRBJ1-1	CASSLGRQGAEAFF
TRBV27	TRBJ2-5	CASSPDRAGRETQYF
TRBV7-8	TRBJ1-1	CASSIRANTEAFF
TRBV15	TRBJ1-6	CATSSLDSPLHF
TRBV2	TRBJ2-1	CASRARLAGAYNEQFF
TRBV11-2	TRBJ2-1	CASSYFSGSYNEQFF
TRBV3-1/TRBV3-2	TRBJ2-5	CASATSQETQYF
TRBV9	TRBJ2-2	CASSVLSLTGATGELFF
TRBV28	TRBJ1-2	CASSSMTGGPYNYGYTF
TRBV13	TRBJ2-7	CASSDTGTSGMYEQYF
TRBV7-2	TRBJ1-1	CASSLGGKTEAFF
TRBV27	TRBJ2-3	CASSFRHPTSTDTQYF
TRBV3-1/TRBV3-2	TRBJ2-3	CASSRRVGSTDTQYF
TRBV19	TRBJ1-6	CASSAGPSGSPLHF
TRBV27	TRBJ2-1	CASSPQGAQNEQFF
TRBV2	TRBJ2-4	CASIGSGRAKNIQYF
TRBV5-6	TRBJ2-7	CATQRRGYEQYF
TRBV7-2	TRBJ1-1	CASSLRLASTEAFF
TRBV30	TRBJ2-3	CAWSRLPGEDTQYF
TRBV7-2	TRBJ2-1	CASSLPTGTYNEQFF
TRBV4-2	TRBJ2-3	CASSPPNGGRAVDTQYF
TRBV5-1	TRBJ1-1	CASSPDSNTEAFF
TRBV27	TRBJ1-5	CASSLQGSNQPQHF
TRBV29-1	TRBJ2-1	CSASAIEQFF
TRBV6-2/TRBV6-3	TRBJ1-5	CASSRQTNQPQHF
TRBV11-2	TRBJ2-1	CASSLGTSGNEQFF
TRBV10-1	TRBJ1-1	CASSNQVGAFF
TRBV6-5	TRBJ1-3	CASSPDRGSGNTIYF
TRBV24-1	TRBJ2-1	CATSETPGQGSGSSYNEQFF
TRBV19	TRBJ1-5	CATSPGTAVSNQPQHF